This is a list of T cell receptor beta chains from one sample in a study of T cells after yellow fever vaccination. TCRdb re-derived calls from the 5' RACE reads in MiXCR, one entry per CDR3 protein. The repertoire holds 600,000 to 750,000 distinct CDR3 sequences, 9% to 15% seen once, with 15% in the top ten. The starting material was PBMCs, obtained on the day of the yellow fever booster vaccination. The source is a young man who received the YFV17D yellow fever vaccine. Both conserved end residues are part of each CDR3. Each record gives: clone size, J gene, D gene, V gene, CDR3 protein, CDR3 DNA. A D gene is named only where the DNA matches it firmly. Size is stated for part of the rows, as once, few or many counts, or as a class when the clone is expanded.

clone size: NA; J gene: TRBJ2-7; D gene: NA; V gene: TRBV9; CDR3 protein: CASSVESRGEQYF; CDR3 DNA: TGTGCCAGCAGCGTAGAGTCAAGGGGCGAGCAGTACTTC
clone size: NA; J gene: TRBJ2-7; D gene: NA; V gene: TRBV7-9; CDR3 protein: CASSRRTKPEQYF; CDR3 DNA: TGTGCCAGCAGCCGCCGGACTAAGCCTGAGCAGTACTTC
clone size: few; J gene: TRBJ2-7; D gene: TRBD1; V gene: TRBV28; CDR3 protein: CASTQGGTGGAYEQYF; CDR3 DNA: TGTGCCAGCACCCAAGGGGGGACAGGCGGAGCCTACGAGCAGTACTTC
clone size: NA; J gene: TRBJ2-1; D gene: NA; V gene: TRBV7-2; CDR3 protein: CASSLVGQGNEQFF; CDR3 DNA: TGTGCCAGCAGCTTAGTCGGGCAAGGGAATGAGCAGTTCTTC
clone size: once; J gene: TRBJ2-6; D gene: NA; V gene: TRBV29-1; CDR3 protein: CSVEEVPSGANVLTF; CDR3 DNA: TGCAGCGTTGAAGAGGTACCATCTGGGGCCAACGTCCTGACTTTC
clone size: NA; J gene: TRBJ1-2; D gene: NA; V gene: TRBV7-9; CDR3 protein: CASSIRDNYGYTF; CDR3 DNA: TGTGCCAGCAGCATCCGGGACAACTATGGCTACACCTTC
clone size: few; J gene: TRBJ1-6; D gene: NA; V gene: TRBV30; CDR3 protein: CAWATGYSPLHF; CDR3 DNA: TGTGCCTGGGCCACAGGGTATTCACCCCTCCACTTT
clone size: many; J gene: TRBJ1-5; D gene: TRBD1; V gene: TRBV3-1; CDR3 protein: CASRKGTGANQPQHF; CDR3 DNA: TGTGCCAGCAGGAAGGGGACAGGGGCTAATCAGCCCCAGCATTTT
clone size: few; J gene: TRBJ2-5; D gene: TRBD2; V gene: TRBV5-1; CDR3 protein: CASSFASGTGETQYF; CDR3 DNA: TGCGCCAGCAGCTTCGCTAGCGGGACGGGGGAGACCCAGTACTTC
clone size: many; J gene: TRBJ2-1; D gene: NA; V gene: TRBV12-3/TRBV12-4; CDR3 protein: CASQGGYNEQFF; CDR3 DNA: TGTGCCAGCCAAGGAGGCTACAATGAGCAGTTCTTC
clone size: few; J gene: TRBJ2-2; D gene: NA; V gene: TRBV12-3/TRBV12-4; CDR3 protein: CASKYDRTTGELFF; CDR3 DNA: TGTGCCAGCAAATATGACAGAACCACCGGGGAGCTGTTTTTT
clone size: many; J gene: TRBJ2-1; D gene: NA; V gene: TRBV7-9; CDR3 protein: CASSLDGYNEQFF; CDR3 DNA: TGCGCCAGCAGCTTGGACGGCTACAATGAGCAGTTCTTC
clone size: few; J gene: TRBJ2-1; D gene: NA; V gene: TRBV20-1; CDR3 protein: CSASGEIGEQFF; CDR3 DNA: TGCAGTGCTAGTGGGGAAATAGGTGAGCAGTTCTTC
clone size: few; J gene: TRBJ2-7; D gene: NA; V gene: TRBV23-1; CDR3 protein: CASSQSRQGASYEQYF; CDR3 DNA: TGCGCCAGCAGTCAATCGCGGCAGGGTGCCTCCTACGAGCAGTACTTC
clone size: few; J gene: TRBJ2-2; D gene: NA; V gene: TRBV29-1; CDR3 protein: CSVSNTSTGELFF; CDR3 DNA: TGCAGCGTTTCGAATACGAGCACCGGGGAGCTGTTTTTT
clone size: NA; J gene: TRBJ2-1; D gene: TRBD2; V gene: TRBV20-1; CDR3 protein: CSARDPTSALYNEQFF; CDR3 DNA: TGCAGTGCTAGAGATCCCACTAGCGCCCTTTACAATGAGCAGTTCTTC
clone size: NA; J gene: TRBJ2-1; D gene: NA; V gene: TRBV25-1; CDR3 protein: CASSESRGRGRGNEQFF; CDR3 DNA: TGTGCCAGCAGTGAATCCCGAGGGCGAGGTCGGGGCAATGAGCAGTTCTTC
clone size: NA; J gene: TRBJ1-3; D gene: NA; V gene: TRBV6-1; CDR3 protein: CASATGYGLEGNTIYF; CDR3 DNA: TGTGCCAGCGCCACGGGCTACGGTCTGGAAGGAAACACCATATATTTT
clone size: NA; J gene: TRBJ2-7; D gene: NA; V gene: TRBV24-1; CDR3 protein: CATSARASYEQYF; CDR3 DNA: TGTGCCACCAGTGCCAGGGCATCCTACGAGCAGTACTTC
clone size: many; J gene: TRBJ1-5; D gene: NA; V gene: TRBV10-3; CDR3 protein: CAISDRDQPQHF; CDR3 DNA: TGTGCCATCAGTGACCGGGATCAGCCCCAGCATTTT
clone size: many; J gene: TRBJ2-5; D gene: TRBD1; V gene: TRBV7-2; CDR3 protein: CASSTDRWGETQYF; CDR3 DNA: TGTGCCAGCAGCACGGACAGGTGGGGAGAGACCCAGTACTTC
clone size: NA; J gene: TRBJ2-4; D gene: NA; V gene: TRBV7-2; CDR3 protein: CASSLAGVGGKNIQYF; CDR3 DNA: TGTGCCAGCAGCTTAGCGGGCGTAGGGGGCAAAAACATTCAGTACTTC
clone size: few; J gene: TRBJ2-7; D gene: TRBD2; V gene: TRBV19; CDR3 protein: CASSPRLAGGVEQYF; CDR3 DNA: TGTGCCAGTAGCCCCCGACTAGCGGGAGGGGTCGAGCAGTACTTC
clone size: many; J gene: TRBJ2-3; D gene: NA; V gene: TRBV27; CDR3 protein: CASSWGLFGDTQYF; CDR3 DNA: TGTGCCAGCAGTTGGGGCCTATTCGGGGATACGCAGTATTTT
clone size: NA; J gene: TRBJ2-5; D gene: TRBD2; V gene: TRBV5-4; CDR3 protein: CASSLAVVAGRKETQYF; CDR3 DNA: TGTGCCAGCAGCTTGGCCGTTGTAGCGGGCCGGAAGGAGACCCAGTACTTC
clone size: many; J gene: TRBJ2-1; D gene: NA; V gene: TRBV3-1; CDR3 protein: CASSHLLYNEQFF; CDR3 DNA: TGTGCCAGCAGCCACCTGCTCTACAATGAGCAGTTCTTC